This T cell receptor beta chain was retrieved from a study of shared clonotypes between healthy human individuals. Trimming removed 6 bases from V and 1 base from J, with 15 bases in between. The CDR3 contains 15 residues. Germline CDR1 SEHNR, CDR2 FQNEAQ (reference sequence). Points from the study as a whole: Four donors had around 5% of their naive CD4 clonotypes in common.

Replicate PCRs run on sorted subsets employed approximately 0.2 ug DNA, roughly 30,000 T cell genomes. Produced via immunoSEQ multiplex PCR; TCRdb's table is partial and in-frame only. The data show approximately 100,000 clones, with over 65% seen just once and under 25% held by the top ten. This clone was picked up many times. Antigen unknown. This rearrangement joins TRBV7-9 to TRBJ1-1, with TRBD1 as a possible D gene (6 bases). This clonotype was obtained from a woman under 40 in good health. The sequencing sample was made of memory CD8+ T cells sorted from blood. Subset denoted: CD45RO+ cells pooled with CCR7-negative TemRA cells. This CDR3 reads CASSSEGQTNTEAFF. The CDR3 coding sequence is TGTGCCAGCAGTTCCGAAGGACAGACGAACACTGAAGCTTTCTTT.